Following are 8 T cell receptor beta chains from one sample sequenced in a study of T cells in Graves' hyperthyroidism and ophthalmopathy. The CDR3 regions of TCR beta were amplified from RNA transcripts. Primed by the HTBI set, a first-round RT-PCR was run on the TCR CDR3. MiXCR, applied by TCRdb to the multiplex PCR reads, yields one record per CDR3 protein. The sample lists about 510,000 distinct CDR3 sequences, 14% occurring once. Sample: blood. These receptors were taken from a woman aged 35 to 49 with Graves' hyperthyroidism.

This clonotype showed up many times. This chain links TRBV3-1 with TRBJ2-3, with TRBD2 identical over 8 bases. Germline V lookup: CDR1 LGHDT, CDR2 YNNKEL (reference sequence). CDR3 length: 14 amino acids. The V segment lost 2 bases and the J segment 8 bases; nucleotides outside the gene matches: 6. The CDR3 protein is CASSQPGLGVTQYF. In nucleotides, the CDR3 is TGTGCCAGCAGCCAACCGGGACTAGGAGTTACGCAGTATTTT.

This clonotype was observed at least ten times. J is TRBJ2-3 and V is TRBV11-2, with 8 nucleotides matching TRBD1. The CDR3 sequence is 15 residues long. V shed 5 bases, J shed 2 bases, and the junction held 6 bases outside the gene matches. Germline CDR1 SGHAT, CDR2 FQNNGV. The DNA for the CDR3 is TGTGCCAGCAGCCGGGACAGGACCTCCACAGATACGCAGTATTTT. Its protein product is CASSRDRTSTDTQYF. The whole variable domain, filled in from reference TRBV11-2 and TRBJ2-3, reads EAGVAQSPRYKIIEKRQSVAFWCNPISGHATLYWYQQILGQGPKLLIQFQNNGVVDDSQLPKDRFSAERLKGVDSTLKIQPAKLEDSAVYLCASSRDRTSTDTQYFGPGTRLTVL.

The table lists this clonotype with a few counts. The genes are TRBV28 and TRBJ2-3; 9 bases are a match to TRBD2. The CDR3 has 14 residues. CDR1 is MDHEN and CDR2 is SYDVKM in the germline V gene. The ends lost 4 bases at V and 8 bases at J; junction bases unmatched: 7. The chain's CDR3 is CASSSGTSSSTQYF. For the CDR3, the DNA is TGTGCCAGCAGTTCCGGGACTAGCAGCTCTACGCAGTATTTT.

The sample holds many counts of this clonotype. Here the CDR3 reads CASSPLYGTPHNEQFF. The DNA of the CDR3 is TGTGCCAGCTCACCACTGTACGGGACTCCACACAATGAGCAGTTCTTC. The rearrangement joins TRBV18 to TRBJ2-1, with D possibly matching TRBD2 (6 bases). The CDR3 length is 16 residues. Trimming stripped 1 base from V and 5 bases from J, with 15 bases between. CDR1 is KGHSH and CDR2 is LQKENI in the germline V gene.

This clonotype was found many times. CDR3 protein: CASSYIAGGPADTQYF. CDR3 in DNA: TGTGCCAGCAGTTATATAGCGGGAGGGCCAGCAGATACGCAGTATTTT. This rearrangement joins TRBV27 to TRBJ2-3, with TRBD2 identical over 11 bases. Germline trimming cut 4 bases from V and 4 bases from J; bases unmatched to any gene: 7. The CDR3 has 16 residues. Per the germline V gene, CDR1 is MNHEY and CDR2 is SMNVEV (reference sequence).

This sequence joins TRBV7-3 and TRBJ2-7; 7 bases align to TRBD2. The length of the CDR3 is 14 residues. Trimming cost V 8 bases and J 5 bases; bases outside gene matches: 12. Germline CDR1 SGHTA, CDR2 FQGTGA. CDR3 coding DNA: TGTGCCAGCTCCGTGGGAGGGAGTATAAACGAGCAGTACTTC. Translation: CASSVGGSINEQYF.

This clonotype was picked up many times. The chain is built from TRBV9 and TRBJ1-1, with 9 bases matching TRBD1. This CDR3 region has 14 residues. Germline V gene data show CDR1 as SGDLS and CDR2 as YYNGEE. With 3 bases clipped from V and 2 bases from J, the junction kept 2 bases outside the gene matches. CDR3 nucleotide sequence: TGTGCCAGCAGCGGGGGACAGGGAAACACTGAAGCTTTCTTT. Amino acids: CASSGGQGNTEAFF.

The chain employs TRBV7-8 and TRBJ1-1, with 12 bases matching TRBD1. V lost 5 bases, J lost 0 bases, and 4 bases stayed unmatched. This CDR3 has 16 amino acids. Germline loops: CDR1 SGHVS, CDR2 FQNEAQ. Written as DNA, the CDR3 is TGTGCCAGCAGCGAGGGGACAGGGGGCCTGAACACTGAAGCTTTCTTT. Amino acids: CASSEGTGGLNTEAFF.